This TCR beta chain was observed in a study of blood T cell repertoires in COVID-19. Across the study: Acute-phase and convalescent COVID-19 samples originated in the United States, Italy and Spain.

In the original workflow: Reference gene primer amplification yielded estimated nucleated cell counts. Generated by immunoSEQ multiplex PCR, the TCRdb table keeps only in-frame clones and is missing some. Clone size and V and J calls were adopted from that table, with D and trimming inferred from the DNA. Seen here are about 120,000 clones, roughly 88% observed once, and the top ten hold under 9%. This clone came up a few times. This CDR3 is built from 16 residues. The V and J ends lost 5 bases and 9 bases, in that order; junction bases with no gene match: 12. Germline loops: CDR1 MNHEY, CDR2 SMNVEV (reference sequence).

The chain carries TRBV27 and TRBJ2-1; 11 positions match TRBD2. Sequenced sample: peripheral blood. This receptor was taken from an older woman who had recovered from COVID-19. The CDR3 reads CASSPGTSGLWGEQFF. CDR3 DNA: TGTGCCAGCAGTCCCGGGACTAGCGGCCTCTGGGGTGAGCAGTTCTTC.